This T cell receptor (beta chain) originates from a study of response to subunit inactivated influenza vaccine. A single record per CDR3 protein comes from TCRdb applying MiXCR to the RT-PCR reads. The sample lists about 780,000 distinct CDR3 sequences, less than 20% occurring once. Study outcomes and limitations: Researchers suggested that each seasonal influenza vaccination recruits few new T cells.

The sample holds a few counts of this clonotype. As yet, its antigen is unknown. The CDR3 covers 16 residues. The J segment lost 1 base and the V segment lost 5 bases, leaving 7 bases of the junction unmatched. The germline V gene has CDR1 SEHNR and CDR2 FQNEAQ (reference sequence). This chain uses TRBV7-9 with TRBJ2-7; the match to TRBD2 covers 11 bases. The receptor was isolated from a man between 45 and 60 years old who received an inactivated influenza vaccine. Specimen: PBMCs from blood, collected approximately 5 days after vaccination. The CDR3 nucleotides are TGTGCCAGCAGCGAAACTAGCGGGAGTAGTTCCTACGAGCAGTACTTC. Translation gives CASSETSGSSSYEQYF.